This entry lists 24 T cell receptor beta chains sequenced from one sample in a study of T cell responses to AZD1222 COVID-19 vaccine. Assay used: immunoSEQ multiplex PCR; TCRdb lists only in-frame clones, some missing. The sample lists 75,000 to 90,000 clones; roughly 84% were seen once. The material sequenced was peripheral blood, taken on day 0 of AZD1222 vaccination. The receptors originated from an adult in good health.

CDR3 residues: CASSQRGGTEAFF. In DNA, the CDR3 is TGTGCCAGCAGCCAAAGGGGGGGCACTGAAGCTTTCTTT. This chain connects TRBV6-5 to TRBJ1-1; maybe TRBD1 (6 bases). The ends were cut back, 6 bases at V and 4 bases at J, with 12 bases in the middle. Germline V gives CDR1 MNHEY, CDR2 SVGAGI. This CDR3 has 13 residues.

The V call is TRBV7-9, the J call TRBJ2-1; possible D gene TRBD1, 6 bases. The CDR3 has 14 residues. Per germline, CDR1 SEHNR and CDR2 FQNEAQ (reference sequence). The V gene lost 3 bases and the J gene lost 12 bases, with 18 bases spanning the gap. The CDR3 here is CASSLSFQGQGQFF. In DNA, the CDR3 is TGTGCCAGCAGCTTGTCATTCCAGGGGCAAGGGCAGTTCTTC. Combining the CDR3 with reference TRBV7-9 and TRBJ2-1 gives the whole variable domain DTGVSQNPRHKITKRGQNVTFRCDPISEHNRLYWYRQTLGQGPEFLTYFQNEAQLEKSRLLSDRFSAERPKGSFSTLEIQRTEQGDSAMYLCASSLSFQGQGQFFGPGTRLTVL.

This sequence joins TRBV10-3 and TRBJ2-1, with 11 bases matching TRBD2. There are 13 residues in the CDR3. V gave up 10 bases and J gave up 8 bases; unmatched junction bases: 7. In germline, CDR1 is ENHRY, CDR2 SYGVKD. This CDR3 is CATGTSGGDEQFF. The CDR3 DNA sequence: TGTGCCACCGGGACTAGCGGAGGGGATGAGCAGTTCTTC.

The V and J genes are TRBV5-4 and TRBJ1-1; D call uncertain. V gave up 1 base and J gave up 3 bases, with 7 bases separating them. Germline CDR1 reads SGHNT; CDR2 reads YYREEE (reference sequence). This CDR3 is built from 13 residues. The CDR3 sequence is CASSLSTHTEAFF. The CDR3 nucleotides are TGTGCCAGCAGCTTGTCGACACACACTGAAGCTTTCTTT.

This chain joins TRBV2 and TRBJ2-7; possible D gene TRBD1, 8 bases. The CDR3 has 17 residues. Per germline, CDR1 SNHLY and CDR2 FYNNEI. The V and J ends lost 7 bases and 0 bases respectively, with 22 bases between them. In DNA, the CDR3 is TGTGCCAGCATAGCAGGGGGCTTTAGGACTAGCTCCTACGAGCAGTACTTC. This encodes CASIAGGFRTSSYEQYF.

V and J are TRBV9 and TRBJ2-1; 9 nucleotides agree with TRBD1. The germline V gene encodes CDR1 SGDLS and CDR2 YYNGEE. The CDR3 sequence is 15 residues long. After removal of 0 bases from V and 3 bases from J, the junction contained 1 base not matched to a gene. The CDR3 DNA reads TGTGCCAGCAGCGTAGCGACAGGGGGCTACAATGAGCAGTTCTTC. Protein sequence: CASSVATGGYNEQFF.

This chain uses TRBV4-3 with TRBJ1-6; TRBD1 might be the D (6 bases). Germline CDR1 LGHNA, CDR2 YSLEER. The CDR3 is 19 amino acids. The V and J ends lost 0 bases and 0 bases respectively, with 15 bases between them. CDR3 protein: CASSQEPAGVSSYNSPLHF. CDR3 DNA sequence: TGCGCCAGCAGCCAAGAACCAGCAGGGGTTAGCTCCTATAATTCACCCCTCCACTTT.

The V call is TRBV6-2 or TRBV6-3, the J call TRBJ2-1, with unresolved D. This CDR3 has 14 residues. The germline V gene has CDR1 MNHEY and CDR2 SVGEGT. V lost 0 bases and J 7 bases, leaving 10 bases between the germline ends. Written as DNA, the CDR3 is TGTGCCAGCAGTTACTCACCCACCCTTAATGAGCAGTTCTTC. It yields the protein CASSYSPTLNEQFF.

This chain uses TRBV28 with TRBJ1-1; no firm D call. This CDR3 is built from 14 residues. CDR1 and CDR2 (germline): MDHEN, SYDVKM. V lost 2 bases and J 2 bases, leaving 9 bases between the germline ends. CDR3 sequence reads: CASSLKVTNTEAFF. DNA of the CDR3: TGTGCCAGCAGTTTAAAGGTTACCAACACTGAAGCTTTCTTT.

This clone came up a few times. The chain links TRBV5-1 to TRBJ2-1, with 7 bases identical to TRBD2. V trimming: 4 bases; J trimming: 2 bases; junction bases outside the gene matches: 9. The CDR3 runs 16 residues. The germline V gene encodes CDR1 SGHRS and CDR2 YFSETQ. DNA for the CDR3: TGCGCCAGCAGCCTATCCGGGACTACCACCTACAATGAGCAGTTCTTC. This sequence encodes CASSLSGTTTYNEQFF.

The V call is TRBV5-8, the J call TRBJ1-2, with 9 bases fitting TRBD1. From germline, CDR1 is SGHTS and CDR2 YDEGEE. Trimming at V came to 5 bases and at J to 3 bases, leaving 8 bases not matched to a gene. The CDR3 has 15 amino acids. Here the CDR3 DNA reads TGTGCCAGCAGAAGCACAGGGGGCGCTGACTATGGCTACACCTTC. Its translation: CASRSTGGADYGYTF.

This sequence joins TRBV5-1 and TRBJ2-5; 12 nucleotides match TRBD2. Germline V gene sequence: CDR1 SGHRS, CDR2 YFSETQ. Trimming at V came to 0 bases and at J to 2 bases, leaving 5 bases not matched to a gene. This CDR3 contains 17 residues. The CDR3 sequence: CASSLALGTSGQETQYF. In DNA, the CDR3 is TGCGCCAGCAGCTTGGCCCTCGGGACTAGCGGGCAAGAGACCCAGTACTTC.

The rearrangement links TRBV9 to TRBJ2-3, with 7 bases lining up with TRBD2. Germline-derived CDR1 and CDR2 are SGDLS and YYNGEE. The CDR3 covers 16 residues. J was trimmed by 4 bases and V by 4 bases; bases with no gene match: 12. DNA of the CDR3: TGTGCCAGCAGCCTAAGGGGAGGGGCCGGTTCAGATACGCAGTATTTT. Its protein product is CASSLRGGAGSDTQYF.

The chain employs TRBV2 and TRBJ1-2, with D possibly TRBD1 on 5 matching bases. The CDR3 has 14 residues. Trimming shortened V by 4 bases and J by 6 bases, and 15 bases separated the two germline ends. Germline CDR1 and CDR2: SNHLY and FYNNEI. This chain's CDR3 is CASSVWQGGNGYTF. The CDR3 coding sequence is TGTGCCAGCAGTGTCTGGCAGGGAGGCAATGGCTACACCTTC.

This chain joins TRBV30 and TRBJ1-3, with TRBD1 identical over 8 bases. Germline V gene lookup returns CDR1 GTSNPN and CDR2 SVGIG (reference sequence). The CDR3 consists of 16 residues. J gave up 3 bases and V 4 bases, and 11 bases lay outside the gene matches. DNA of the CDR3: TGTGCCTGGACCCAGGGGGCAGGGGCGAATGGAAACACCATATATTTT. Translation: CAWTQGAGANGNTIYF.

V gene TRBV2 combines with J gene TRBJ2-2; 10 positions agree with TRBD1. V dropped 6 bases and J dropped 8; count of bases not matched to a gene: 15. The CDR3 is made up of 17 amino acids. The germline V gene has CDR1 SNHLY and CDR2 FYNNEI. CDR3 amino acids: CASRTPGQGSVAGELFF. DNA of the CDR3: TGTGCCAGCAGGACACCGGGACAGGGGTCGGTAGCGGGGGAGCTGTTTTTT.

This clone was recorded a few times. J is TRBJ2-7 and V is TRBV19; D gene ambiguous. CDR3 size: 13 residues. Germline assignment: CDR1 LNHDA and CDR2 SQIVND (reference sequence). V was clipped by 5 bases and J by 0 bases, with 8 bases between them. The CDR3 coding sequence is TGTGCCAGTAGTTGGACCCACTCCTACGAGCAGTACTTC. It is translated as CASSWTHSYEQYF.

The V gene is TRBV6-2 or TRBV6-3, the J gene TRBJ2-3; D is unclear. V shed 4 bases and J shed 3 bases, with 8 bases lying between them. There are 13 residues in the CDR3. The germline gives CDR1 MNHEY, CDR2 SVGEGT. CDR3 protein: CASSWVRTDTQYF. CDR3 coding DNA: TGTGCCAGCAGTTGGGTCCGGACAGATACGCAGTATTTT.

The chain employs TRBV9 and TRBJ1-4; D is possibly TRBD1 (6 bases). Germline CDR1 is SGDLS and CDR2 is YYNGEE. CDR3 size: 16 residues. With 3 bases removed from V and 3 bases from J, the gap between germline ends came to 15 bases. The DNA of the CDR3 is TGTGCCAGCAGCGCCTCGACCGGGGGGCCTAATGAAAAACTGTTTTTT. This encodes CASSASTGGPNEKLFF.

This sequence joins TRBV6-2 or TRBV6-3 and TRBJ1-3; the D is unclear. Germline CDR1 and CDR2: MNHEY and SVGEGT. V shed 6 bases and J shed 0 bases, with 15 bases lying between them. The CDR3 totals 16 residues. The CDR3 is CASSLGKGSSGNTIYF. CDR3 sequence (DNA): TGTGCCAGCAGCCTCGGTAAGGGCAGCTCTGGAAACACCATATATTTT.

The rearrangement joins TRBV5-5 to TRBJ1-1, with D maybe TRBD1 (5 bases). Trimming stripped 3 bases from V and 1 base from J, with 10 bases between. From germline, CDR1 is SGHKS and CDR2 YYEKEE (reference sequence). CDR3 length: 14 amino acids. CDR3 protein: CASSSRDGNTEAFF. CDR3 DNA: TGTGCCAGCAGCTCACGGGACGGGAACACTGAAGCTTTCTTT.

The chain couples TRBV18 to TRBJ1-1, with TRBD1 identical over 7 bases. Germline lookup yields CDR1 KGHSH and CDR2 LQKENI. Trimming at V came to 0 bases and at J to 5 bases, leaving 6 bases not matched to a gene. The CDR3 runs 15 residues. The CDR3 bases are TGTGCCAGCTCACCACCGAACAGGGGAGGGACTGAAGCTTTCTTT. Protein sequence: CASSPPNRGGTEAFF. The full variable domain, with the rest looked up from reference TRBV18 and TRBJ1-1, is NAGVMQNPRHLVRRRGQEARLRCSPMKGHSHVYWYRQLPEEGLKFMVYLQKENIIDESGMPKERFSAEFPKEGPSILRIQQVVRGDSAAYFCASSPPNRGGTEAFFGQGTRLTVV.

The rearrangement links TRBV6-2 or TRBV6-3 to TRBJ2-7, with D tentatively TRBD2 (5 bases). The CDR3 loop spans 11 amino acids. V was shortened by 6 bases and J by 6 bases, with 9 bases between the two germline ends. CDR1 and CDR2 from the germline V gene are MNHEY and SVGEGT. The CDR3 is CASSQRLEQYF. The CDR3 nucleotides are TGTGCCAGCAGCCAGCGGCTCGAGCAGTACTTC.

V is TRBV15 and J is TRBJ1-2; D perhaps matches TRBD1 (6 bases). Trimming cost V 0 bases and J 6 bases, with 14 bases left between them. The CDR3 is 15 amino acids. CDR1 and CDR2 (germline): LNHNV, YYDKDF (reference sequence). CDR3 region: CATSRDPRTVDGYTF. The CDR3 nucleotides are TGTGCCACCAGCAGAGATCCGCGGACAGTAGATGGCTACACCTTC.